Described below is a single T cell receptor beta chain sequence and its context. Its antigen is undetermined. The CDR3 runs to 12 residues. Trimming shortened V by 2 bases and J by 8 bases, and 9 bases separated the two germline ends. CDR1 and CDR2 from the germline V gene are SEHNR and FQNEAQ (reference sequence). The sample is drawn from a study of a mutant IDH1 vaccine in newly diagnosed glioma. As for the study in general: Patients began vaccination 4-6 weeks after radiotherapy alone, or with temozolomide cycles. The study held visit V12 at week 35 and visit V13 at week 47. Study-level results: Vaccine-induced responses were seen in about 93% of patients, spanning several MHC alleles.

Time point noted: week 35, safety follow-up. The vaccine gave 300 ug of a 20-mer mutant IDH1 peptide subcutaneously per dose. Eight vaccinations went to patients in weeks 1, 3, 5, 7, 11, 15, 19, 23. Clones were sequenced by immunoSEQ multiplex PCR, and TCRdb holds only the in-frame ones, with some missing. Of more than 45,000 clones listed, 88% are singletons. The chain couples TRBV7-9 to TRBJ1-2, with unresolved D. The receptor was isolated from a woman aged 40 to 50 with glioma. The sample was PBMCs, taken from a glioma patient whose treatment included an IDH1 peptide vaccine. As DNA, the CDR3 is TGTGCCAGCAGCTTACCGGGCAGGGGCTACACCTTC. It encodes CASSLPGRGYTF. The entire variable domain, with the rest obtained from reference TRBV7-9 and TRBJ1-2, is as follows: DTGVSQNPRHKITKRGQNVTFRCDPISEHNRLYWYRQTLGQGPEFLTYFQNEAQLEKSRLLSDRFSAERPKGSFSTLEIQRTEQGDSAMYLCASSLPGRGYTFGSGTRLTVV.